This TCR beta chain was captured in a study of blood T cell repertoires in COVID-19. Study information: Samples taken during acute and convalescent COVID-19 were collected in the United States, Italy and Spain.

In the authors' workflow: Nucleated cell number was recorded as an estimate derived from reference gene primer amplification. The method was immunoSEQ multiplex PCR; TCRdb's version includes in-frame clones alone and lacks a portion of them. Clone size and V and J calls were adopted from that table, with D and trimming inferred from the DNA. The data show about 97,000 clones, approximately 87% seen once. Looked up from germline, CDR1 is MNHEY and CDR2 is SVGAGI. V gave up 0 bases and J gave up 2 bases, with 6 bases separating them. The CDR3 has 14 amino acids. The sample consisted of peripheral blood. The TCR comes from a human donor in a cohort sampled during active COVID-19. The rearrangement joins TRBV6-5 to TRBJ2-3; maybe TRBD1 (5 bases). The CDR3 sequence is CASSYSTVTDTQYF. In nucleotides, the CDR3 is TGTGCCAGCAGTTACTCGACAGTCACAGATACGCAGTATTTT.